One sample yielded the 2 T cell receptor beta chains listed below, sequenced in a study of Ad26.COV2.S vaccination and SARS-CoV-2 variants. Measured with immunoSEQ multiplex PCR; TCRdb has only the in-frame clones, and not every one. There are around 340,000 clones in the sample; about 89% occur only once, and 5% lies in the top ten. Treatment in this sample: 15 to 20 received Ad26.COV2.S at low or high dose, single or two shots; 5 received placebo; per-sample allocation not given. Samples analyzed were those drawn on day 63 after the first vaccine or placebo injection. The sequencing here drew on peripheral blood, taken in a trial of Ad26.COV2.S vaccine versus placebo. The source of these receptors is a person aged 18 to 59 who received the Ad26.COV2.S COVID-19 vaccine or a placebo.

V is TRBV19 and J is TRBJ1-6; no clear D. This CDR3 contains 15 residues. V shed 3 bases and J shed 10 bases, with 16 bases lying between them. Germline CDR1 and CDR2: LNHDA and SQIVND (reference sequence). The CDR3 here is CASSIGRTNTSPLHF. CDR3 DNA sequence: TGTGCCAGTAGTATTGGGAGGACTAATACCTCACCCCTCCACTTT.

V is TRBV29-1 and J is TRBJ1-4, with D unresolved. Deletions cut 6 bases from V and 4 bases from J, with 9 bases between. The CDR3 is made up of 12 amino acids. The germline V gene encodes CDR1 SQVTM and CDR2 ANQGSEA. The CDR3 sequence is CSVGVINEKLFF. CDR3 DNA sequence: TGCAGCGTCGGGGTGATTAATGAAAAACTGTTTTTT.